Following are 32 T cell receptor beta chains from one sample sequenced in a study of T cell responses to AZD1222 COVID-19 vaccine. This table comes from immunoSEQ multiplex PCR, and its TCRdb copy is limited to in-frame clones, with some not included. The sample lists approximately 90,000 clones, about nine tenths seen once, with 7.5% in the top ten. Material: peripheral blood, obtained on day 0 of AZD1222 vaccination. The receptor set was obtained from an adult in good health.

V gene TRBV27 combines with J gene TRBJ2-7; D is possibly TRBD1 (5 bases). Deletions cut 1 base from V and 4 bases from J, with 14 bases between. Germline V gene data show CDR1 as MNHEY and CDR2 as SMNVEV (reference sequence). The CDR3 extends over 15 amino acids. CDR3 DNA sequence: TGTGCCAGCAGTTTATTGGGGCAGAAACCTTACGAGCAGTACTTC. It specifies CASSLLGQKPYEQYF.

The chain combines TRBV18 with TRBJ2-7, with D perhaps TRBD1 (6 bases). The CDR3 runs 14 residues. Per the germline V gene, CDR1 is KGHSH and CDR2 is LQKENI. Trimming removed 2 bases at V and 6 bases at J, with 14 bases between. CDR3 DNA sequence: TGTGCCAGCTCACCAAGGGACACCCTGGGCGAGCAGTACTTC. It specifies CASSPRDTLGEQYF.

This rearrangement joins TRBV19 to TRBJ2-2; TRBD2 matches 9 bases. V shed 3 bases and J 9 bases; nucleotides not matched to a gene: 2. This CDR3 region has 13 residues. CDR1 and CDR2 from the germline V gene are LNHDA and SQIVND (reference sequence). CDR3 DNA: TGTGCCAGTAGTATGGGACTAGCCCGGGAGCTGTTTTTT. Its translation: CASSMGLARELFF.

The chain combines TRBV5-5 with TRBJ2-5; no firm D call. The CDR3 loop spans 14 amino acids. The V end lost 0 bases, the J end lost 1 base, and 7 bases lay between the germline ends. Germline values: CDR1 SGHKS, CDR2 YYEKEE (reference sequence). CDR3 DNA sequence: TGTGCCAGCAGCTTGGTTCAGCCCCAAGAGACCCAGTACTTC. Its translation: CASSLVQPQETQYF. Looking up the rest from reference TRBV5-5 and TRBJ2-5 gives the full variable domain: DAGVTQSPTHLIKTRGQQVTLRCSPISGHKSVSWYQQVLGQGPQFIFQYYEKEERGRGNFPDRFSARQFPNYSSELNVNALLLGDSALYLCASSLVQPQETQYFGPGTRLLVL.

The chain employs TRBV4-1 and TRBJ1-4; D call uncertain. The germline V gene encodes CDR1 MGHRA and CDR2 YSYEKL. The CDR3 runs 14 residues. With 1 base removed from V and 6 bases from J, the gap between germline ends came to 9 bases. The CDR3 DNA follows: TGCGCCAGCAGCCAAGTTTATAGGGATGAAAAACTGTTTTTT. Residues: CASSQVYRDEKLFF.

The chain carries TRBV15 and TRBJ1-2; the D is unclear. The CDR3 consists of 15 residues. Germline loops: CDR1 LNHNV, CDR2 YYDKDF (reference sequence). Trimming removed 0 bases at V and 1 base at J, with 9 bases between. The CDR3: CATSRDPADNYGYTF. CDR3 in DNA: TGTGCCACCAGCAGAGATCCTGCGGATAACTATGGCTACACCTTC.

This clone was recorded once. The chain combines TRBV19 with TRBJ1-4; D is undetermined. CDR1 and CDR2 from the germline V gene are LNHDA and SQIVND (reference sequence). Trimming left V 7 bases short and J 12 bases short, with 21 bases between. This CDR3 has 14 amino acids. CDR3 sequence (DNA): TGTGCCAGTAAACTGGAGGCCGGCCCGGCTGAACTGTTTTTT. The encoded protein is CASKLEAGPAELFF.

The V and J genes are TRBV20-1 and TRBJ2-5; 10 bases are a match to TRBD2. Germline CDR1 reads DFQATT; CDR2 reads SNEGSKA (reference sequence). The CDR3 is made up of 14 amino acids. V shed 3 bases, J shed 2 bases, and the junction held 3 bases outside the gene matches. The CDR3: CSASISGGQETQYF. The CDR3 nucleotides are TGCAGTGCTAGTATTAGCGGGGGGCAAGAGACCCAGTACTTC.

V is TRBV27 and J is TRBJ2-1; 10 bases fit TRBD2. The germline gives CDR1 MNHEY, CDR2 SMNVEV (reference sequence). The CDR3 extends over 16 amino acids. Trimming took 4 bases from V and 4 from J; bases not matched to a gene: 7. CDR3 sequence: CASSSGRAGGYNEQFF. CDR3 coding DNA: TGTGCCAGCAGTTCTGGTAGAGCGGGAGGGTACAATGAGCAGTTCTTC.

The chain carries TRBV5-1 and TRBJ2-1, with 12 bases that match TRBD1. The V gene end was trimmed by 2 bases and the J gene end by 7 bases; junction bases not matched to a gene: 7. There are 16 residues in the CDR3. The germline gives CDR1 SGHRS, CDR2 YFSETQ. The DNA for the CDR3 is TGCGCCAGCAGCTTATCGGGACAGGGGGCACTAAATGAGCAGTTCTTC. Translating gives CASSLSGQGALNEQFF.

The chain links TRBV7-3 to TRBJ1-2; the D gene is possibly TRBD1 (5 bases). V lost 2 bases, J lost 6 bases, and 13 bases lay in between. The CDR3 is made up of 14 amino acids. Germline CDR1 SGHTA, CDR2 FQGTGA. CDR3 in amino acids: CASSLDRDGHGYTF. In DNA, the CDR3 is TGTGCCAGCAGCTTAGACCGGGACGGACATGGCTACACCTTC.

The V call is TRBV20-1, the J call TRBJ1-5; possible D gene TRBD1, 6 bases. Germline-derived CDR1 and CDR2 are DFQATT and SNEGSKA (reference sequence). CDR3 size: 14 residues. V dropped 3 bases and J dropped 5 bases, with 14 bases sitting between them. The CDR3 nucleotides read TGCAGTGCTAGTGAGGGTCAGGGGCATCAGCCCCAGCATTTT. Translation gives CSASEGQGHQPQHF.

This chain joins TRBV5-5 and TRBJ1-2; TRBD1 matches 8 bases. With V trimmed by 9 bases and J by 4 bases, 11 bases remained unmatched. CDR1 is SGHKS and CDR2 is YYEKEE in the germline V gene (reference sequence). This CDR3 spans 14 amino acids. The CDR3 bases are TGTGCCACTCAGCCCGACAGGGGAAGCTATGGCTACACCTTC. Its translation: CATQPDRGSYGYTF. Supplemented by reference TRBV5-5 and TRBJ1-2, the full variable domain reads DAGVTQSPTHLIKTRGQQVTLRCSPISGHKSVSWYQQVLGQGPQFIFQYYEKEERGRGNFPDRFSARQFPNYSSELNVNALLLGDSALYLCATQPDRGSYGYTFGSGTRLTVV.

The rearrangement uses TRBV18 and TRBJ1-5; 8 bases align to TRBD1. Germline CDR1 and CDR2: KGHSH and LQKENI. The V gene end was trimmed by 1 base and the J gene end by 6 bases; junction bases not matched to a gene: 5. This CDR3 contains 15 residues. The CDR3 protein is CASSPLGQGGQPQHF. The DNA for the CDR3 is TGTGCCAGCTCACCACTCGGACAGGGAGGTCAGCCCCAGCATTTT.

This chain joins TRBV7-2 and TRBJ1-2, with 9 positions matching TRBD1. The CDR3 runs to 14 residues. V gave up 5 bases and J gave up 10 bases; unmatched junction bases: 11. Germline lookup yields CDR1 SGHTA and CDR2 FQGNSA. The CDR3 nucleotides read TGTGCCAGCAGCCGCCCCGGGACAGGGCGCTTCTACACCTTC. Amino acids: CASSRPGTGRFYTF. Full variable domain (outside the CDR3, taken from reference TRBV7-2 and TRBJ1-2): GAGVSQSPSNKVTEKGKDVELRCDPISGHTALYWYRQSLGQGLEFLIYFQGNSAPDKSGLPSDRFSAERTGGSVSTLTIQRTQQEDSAVYLCASSRPGTGRFYTFGSGTRLTVV.

This clone was seen only a few times. This rearrangement joins TRBV7-8 to TRBJ2-1; 13 bases map to TRBD2. Germline CDR1 reads SGHVS; CDR2 reads FQNEAQ. The CDR3 has 20 residues. J lost 4 bases, V lost 0 bases, and 12 bases had no gene match. CDR3 in amino acids: CASSLALLAGGLNRYNEQFF. The DNA of the CDR3 is TGTGCCAGCAGCTTAGCTCTACTAGCGGGGGGGCTCAACCGATACAATGAGCAGTTCTTC.

This chain links TRBV5-6 with TRBJ1-1, with D hard to call. Looked up from germline, CDR1 is SGHDT and CDR2 is YYEEEE. CDR3 size: 11 residues. V was pared by 1 base and J by 2 bases, with 0 bases between. The CDR3 loop is CASSLNTEAFF. In DNA, the CDR3 is TGTGCCAGCAGCTTGAACACTGAAGCTTTCTTT. Full variable domain (outside the CDR3, taken from reference TRBV5-6 and TRBJ1-1): DAGVTQSPTHLIKTRGQQVTLRCSPKSGHDTVSWYQQALGQGPQFIFQYYEEEERQRGNFPDRFSGHQFPNYSSELNVNALLLGDSALYLCASSLNTEAFFGQGTRLTVV.

The chain employs TRBV27 and TRBJ2-2; the D is unclear. Trimming left V 4 bases short and J 5 bases short, with 2 bases between. This CDR3 contains 11 residues. Germline CDR1 is MNHEY and CDR2 is SMNVEV (reference sequence). CDR3 in DNA: TGTGCCAGCAGTTATACCGGGGAGCTGTTTTTT. It codes for CASSYTGELFF.

In the case of this clone: An end of the junction does not agree with germline; a read error may underlie this. V is TRBV7-7 and J is TRBJ2-2; 9 bases line up with TRBD2. The germline V gene encodes CDR1 SSHAT and CDR2 FNYEAQ (reference sequence). The CDR3 spans 16 residues. CDR3 DNA: TGTGCTAGCAGCCCTAGCGGGGCCGCGAACACCGGGGAGCTGTTTTTT. Amino acids: CASSPSGAANTGELFF.

V and J are TRBV10-3 and TRBJ1-3, with D possibly TRBD1 on 6 matching bases. V was clipped by 10 bases and J by 0 bases, with 10 bases between them. Germline V gene lookup returns CDR1 ENHRY and CDR2 SYGVKD. The CDR3 is 13 amino acids. The CDR3 DNA is TGTGCCACCGGACAGAACTCTGGAAACACCATATATTTT. It translates to CATGQNSGNTIYF.

The chain has TRBV18 and TRBJ1-1; D is undetermined. The CDR3 length is 13 residues. Germline V gene lookup returns CDR1 KGHSH and CDR2 LQKENI. V was shortened by 1 base and J by 1 base, with 4 bases between the two germline ends. CDR3 protein: CASSPRSNTEAFF. The CDR3 nucleotides are TGTGCCAGCTCACCACGGTCGAACACTGAAGCTTTCTTT.

The chain links TRBV6-1 to TRBJ2-3; 9 bases match TRBD2. The CDR3 length is 16 residues. In germline, CDR1 is MNHNS, CDR2 SASEGT. J was trimmed by 5 bases and V by 4 bases; bases with no gene match: 10. The CDR3 here is CASSARLAVGLDTQYF. The CDR3 DNA is TGTGCCAGCAGTGCGCGACTAGCGGTTGGACTAGATACGCAGTATTTT.

The chain couples TRBV7-2 to TRBJ1-5; possibly TRBD1 for D (6 bases). Between the trimmed V and J ends, which lost 5 bases and 6 bases, there was a span of 17 bases. The V gene's germline CDR1 is SGHTA and CDR2 FQGNSA. The CDR3 has 15 residues. CDR3 sequence: CASSVGQTGAQPQHF. CDR3 bases: TGTGCCAGCAGCGTGGGCCAGACGGGGGCTCAGCCCCAGCATTTT.

V usage is TRBV30 and J usage is TRBJ2-3, with D perhaps matching TRBD1 (8 bases). The germline gives CDR1 GTSNPN, CDR2 SVGIG (reference sequence). The CDR3 has 15 residues. The V end was cut by 0 bases, the J end by 4 bases, with 14 bases between. CDR3 DNA: TGTGCCTGGAGTGTACAGGGGGGGGCAGCAGATACGCAGTATTTT. It encodes CAWSVQGGAADTQYF. The whole variable domain, filled in from reference TRBV30 and TRBJ2-3, reads SQTIHQWPATLVQPVGSPLSLECTVEGTSNPNLYWYRQAAGRGLQLLFYSVGIGQISSEVPQNLSASRPQDRQFILSSKKLLLSDSGFYLCAWSVQGGAADTQYFGPGTRLTVL.

J is TRBJ1-3 and V is TRBV7-9; no definite D call. CDR1 SEHNR and CDR2 FQNEAQ come from the germline V gene (reference sequence). The germline V and J ends were trimmed by 5 bases and 0 bases, with 5 bases remaining between them. The CDR3 runs to 13 residues. The CDR3 is CASSPFSGNTIYF. Here the CDR3 DNA reads TGTGCCAGCAGCCCCTTCTCTGGAAACACCATATATTTT.

This chain uses TRBV27 with TRBJ2-1; the D is unclear. Germline-derived CDR1 and CDR2 are MNHEY and SMNVEV (reference sequence). The CDR3 spans 16 residues. With 6 bases removed from V and 0 bases from J, the gap between germline ends came to 15 bases. DNA for the CDR3: TGTGCCAGCAGAACGAGCGACTCTTTCTCCTACAATGAGCAGTTCTTC. This sequence encodes CASRTSDSFSYNEQFF.

This chain links TRBV28 with TRBJ1-2; a possible D gene is TRBD1 (5 bases). CDR3 length equals 13 residues. Germline V CDR1 and CDR2: MDHEN, SYDVKM. Trimming cost V 2 bases and J 5 bases, with 9 bases left between them. The DNA for the CDR3 is TGTGCCAGCAGTTTAGGGGCAGCTTATGGCTACACCTTC. This translates into CASSLGAAYGYTF.

The chain carries TRBV5-6 and TRBJ2-2; tentative D call: TRBD1 (6 bases). Germline V gene lookup returns CDR1 SGHDT and CDR2 YYEEEE. The length of the CDR3 is 15 residues. The ends were cut back, 2 bases at V and 3 bases at J, with 11 bases in the middle. CDR3 loop: CASSFRQDYTGELFF. In DNA, the CDR3 is TGTGCCAGCAGCTTTAGACAGGACTACACCGGGGAGCTGTTTTTT.

The chain links TRBV3-1 (or the pseudogene TRBV3-2) to TRBJ1-1; the D is unclear. The germline V and J ends were trimmed by 5 bases and 3 bases, with 13 bases remaining between them. The CDR3 spans 14 residues. The V gene's germline CDR1 is LGHDT and CDR2 YNNKEL (reference sequence). The DNA of the CDR3 is TGTGCCAGCAGCTTGGGTCCAGCGGACACTGAAGCTTTCTTT. It yields the protein CASSLGPADTEAFF.

This chain connects TRBV19 to TRBJ1-5; D is undetermined. CDR1 is LNHDA and CDR2 is SQIVND in the germline V gene (reference sequence). Trimming stripped 0 bases from V and 6 bases from J, with 15 bases between. This CDR3 is built from 16 residues. The CDR3 nucleotides read TGTGCCAGTAGTATAGATCACCGGGTATCAGCTCAGCCCCAGCATTTT. Its protein product is CASSIDHRVSAQPQHF.

The rearrangement joins TRBV7-9 to TRBJ1-4; no clear D gene. The V end was cut by 5 bases, the J end by 3 bases, with 7 bases between. The CDR3 is 13 amino acids. Germline CDR1 SEHNR, CDR2 FQNEAQ (reference sequence). The CDR3 DNA is TGTGCCAGCAGCCGAGTACCTAATGAAAAACTGTTTTTT. This codes for CASSRVPNEKLFF.

V is TRBV20-1 and J is TRBJ1-2; a possible D gene is TRBD1 (6 bases). Germline V gene sequence: CDR1 DFQATT, CDR2 SNEGSKA (reference sequence). V was shortened by 4 bases and J by 8 bases, with 11 bases between the two germline ends. The CDR3 loop spans 11 amino acids. CDR3 DNA sequence: TGCAGTGCTACAGGGGATTGGGGCTACACCTTC. It is translated as CSATGDWGYTF.